This T cell receptor (beta chain) was sequenced during a study of blood T cell repertoires in COVID-19. Study details: The cDNA or gDNA used as material had been derived from T cells, B-cell-depleted T cells, or PBMCs.

Enrollees, roughly 18 to 89 years old, lived in about two dozen US areas. Self-reported history from a screening survey and questionnaire set each donor's cohort. CDR3 length: 18 residues. CDR1 SGHRS and CDR2 YFSETQ come from the germline V gene. The V end lost 1 base, the J end lost 0 bases, and 16 bases lay between the germline ends. In the original processing: Amplified reference gene primers provided the basis for estimating nucleated cell counts. Clones were sequenced by immunoSEQ multiplex PCR, and TCRdb holds only the in-frame ones, with some missing. V and J calls plus clone size are reproduced from that table; the DNA served to infer D and trimming. This repertoire shows 200,000 to 250,000 clones, about 84% found once; its top ten account for 4.3%.

The V gene is TRBV5-1, the J gene TRBJ2-2; TRBD2 is a possible D gene (6 bases). Material for sequencing was PBMCs or T cells enriched from blood (not recorded which). The clonotype comes from a young man with acute COVID-19. The CDR3 nucleotides are TGCGCCAGCAGCTTGACGGTTTTAGCGGTACCGAACACCGGGGAGCTGTTTTTT. Its translation: CASSLTVLAVPNTGELFF.